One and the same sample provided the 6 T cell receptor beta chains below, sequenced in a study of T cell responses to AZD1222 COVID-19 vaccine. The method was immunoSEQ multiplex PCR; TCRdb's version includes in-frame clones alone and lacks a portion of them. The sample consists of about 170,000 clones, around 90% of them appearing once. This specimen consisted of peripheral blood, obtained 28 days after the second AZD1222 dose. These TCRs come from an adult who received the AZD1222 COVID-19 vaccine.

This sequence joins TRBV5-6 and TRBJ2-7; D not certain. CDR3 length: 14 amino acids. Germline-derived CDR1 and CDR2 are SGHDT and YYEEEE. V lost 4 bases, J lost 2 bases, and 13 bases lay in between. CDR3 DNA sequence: TGTGCCAGCAGCCTCCCCGTAGGGCCCTACGAGCAGTACTTC. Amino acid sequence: CASSLPVGPYEQYF.

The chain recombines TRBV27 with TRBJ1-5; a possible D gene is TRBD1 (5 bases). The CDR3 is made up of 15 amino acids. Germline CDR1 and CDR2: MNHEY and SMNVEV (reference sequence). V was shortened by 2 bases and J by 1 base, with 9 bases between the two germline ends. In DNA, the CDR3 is TGTGCCAGCAGTTTAGGCAGGGAGAGCAATCAGCCCCAGCATTTT. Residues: CASSLGRESNQPQHF.

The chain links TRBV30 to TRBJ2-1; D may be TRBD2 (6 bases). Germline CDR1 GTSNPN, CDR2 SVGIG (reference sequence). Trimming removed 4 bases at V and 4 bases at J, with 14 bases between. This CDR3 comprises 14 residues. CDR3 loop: CAWIGTSQYNEQFF. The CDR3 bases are TGTGCCTGGATAGGGACTTCTCAATACAATGAGCAGTTCTTC.

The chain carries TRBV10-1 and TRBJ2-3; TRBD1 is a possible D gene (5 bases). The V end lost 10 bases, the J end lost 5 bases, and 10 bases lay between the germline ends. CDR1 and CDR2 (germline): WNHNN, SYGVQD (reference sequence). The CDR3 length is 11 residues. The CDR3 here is CATRDVDTQYF. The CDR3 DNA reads TGCGCCACCAGGGATGTAGATACGCAGTATTTT.

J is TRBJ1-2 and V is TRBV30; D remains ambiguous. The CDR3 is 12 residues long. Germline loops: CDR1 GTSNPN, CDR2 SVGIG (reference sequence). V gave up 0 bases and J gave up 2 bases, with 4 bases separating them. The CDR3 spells CAWSVNNYGYTF. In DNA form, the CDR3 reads TGTGCCTGGAGTGTAAACAACTATGGCTACACCTTC.

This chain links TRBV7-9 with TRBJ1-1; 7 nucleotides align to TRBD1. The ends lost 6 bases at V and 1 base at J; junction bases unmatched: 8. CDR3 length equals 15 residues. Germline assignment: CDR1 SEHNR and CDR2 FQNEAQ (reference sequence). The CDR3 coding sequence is TGTGCCAGCAGTAAACAGGGGATCACGAACACTGAAGCTTTCTTT. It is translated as CASSKQGITNTEAFF.